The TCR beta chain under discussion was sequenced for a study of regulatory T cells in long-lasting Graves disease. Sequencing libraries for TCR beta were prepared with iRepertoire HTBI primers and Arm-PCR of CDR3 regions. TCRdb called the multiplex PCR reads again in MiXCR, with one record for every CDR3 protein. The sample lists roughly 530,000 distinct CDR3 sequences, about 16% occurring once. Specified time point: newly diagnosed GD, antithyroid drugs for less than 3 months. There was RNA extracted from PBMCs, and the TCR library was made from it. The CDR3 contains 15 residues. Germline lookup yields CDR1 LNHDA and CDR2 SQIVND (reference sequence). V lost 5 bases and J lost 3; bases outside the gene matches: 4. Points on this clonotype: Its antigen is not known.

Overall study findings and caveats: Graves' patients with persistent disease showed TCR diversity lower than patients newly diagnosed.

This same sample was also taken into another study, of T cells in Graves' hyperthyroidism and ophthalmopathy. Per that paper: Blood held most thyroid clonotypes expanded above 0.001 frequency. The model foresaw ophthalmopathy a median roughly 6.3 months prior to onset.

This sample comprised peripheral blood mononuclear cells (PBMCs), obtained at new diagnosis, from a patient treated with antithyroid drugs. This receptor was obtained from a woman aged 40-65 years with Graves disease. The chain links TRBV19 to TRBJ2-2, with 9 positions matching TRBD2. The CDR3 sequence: CASSALAGYTGELFF. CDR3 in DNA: TGTGCCAGTAGTGCCCTAGCGGGGTACACCGGGGAGCTGTTTTTT.